This T cell receptor (beta chain) was recovered during a study of Graves' ophthalmopathy and Graves' hyperthyroidism (dated by TCRdb to the late 2010s). Regarding the study in general: Peripheral blood was collected before any treatment was given, at the time of initial diagnosis. A discovery set of more than 90 patients (43 ophthalmopathy, fewer than 60 stable hyperthyroidism) was enrolled to explore V-J signatures distinguishing ophthalmopathy from hyperthyroidism. The study used TCR beta repertoire signatures to distinguish Graves' ophthalmopathy from Graves' hyperthyroidism and to predict progression to ophthalmopathy. In total, 135 blood samples were TCR-sequenced: approximately 40 ophthalmopathy, some 75 hyperthyroidism and some 17 hyperthyroidism-to-ophthalmopathy patients. The 95 to 100 discovery patients were randomly split 7:3 into training and test sets. Following sample collection, hyperthyroidism patients were given methimazole at a starting dose of 30 mg daily, and ophthalmopathy patients were given high-dose intravenous methylprednisolone. In roughly six hyperthyroidism patients, the T-cell repertoire of thyroid tissue was compared with the T-cell repertoire of blood. An independent validation cohort was composed of 18 hyperthyroidism patients and roughly 16 patients who later progressed from hyperthyroidism to ophthalmopathy.

The table lists this clonotype with many counts. Its binding antigen is unknown. Base quality data are lacking; no much larger clone is found one base away. The ophthalmopathy patients had moderately to severely active disease, with a Clinical Activity Score of 3 or higher, a NOSPECS grade of 4 or higher, and a disease duration of less than 3 months. Patients with other autoimmune diseases, uncontrolled infections, pregnancy or lactation were excluded from the study. Diagnosis was based on clinical symptoms, serum thyroxine, TRAb, thyroid ultrasound and orbital computed tomography. Ficoll-Paque density gradient centrifugation was used to isolate PBMCs from around 9.1 ml of fresh peripheral blood. Trizol reagent was used to extract the total RNA, and its quality was then checked on an Agilent 2100 Bioanalyzer. What the authors observed across the whole study: The 13-signature model separated ophthalmopathy from stable hyperthyroidism with 87.88% sensitivity and 81.08% specificity in cross-validation, and 80%/75% in the test set. Most of the expanded thyroid clonotypes with a frequency above 0.001 were also detected in blood, and it was suggested that the thyroid immune response may be reflected by blood repertoires. In validation, the model predicted ophthalmopathy progression with about 71% sensitivity and roughly 78% specificity; some twelve predicted patients were CT-confirmed with GO in a median of approximately 6.5 months. Sample size was not predetermined statistically, and investigators were not blinded to group allocation.

Spanning cysteine to phenylalanine, the CDR3 consists of 13 amino acids. Just the 39-base CDR3 DNA is kept, in frame starting at base 1. Trimmed from V: 7 bases; trimmed from J: 4 bases; junction bases lacking a gene match: 8. Based on the germline V gene, the CDR1 and CDR2 sequences are SQVTM and ANQGSEA. TCR beta CDR3 regions were amplified from RNA transcripts for repertoire sequencing. The first round was an RT-PCR using HTBI primers with the Qiagen OneStep RT-PCR kit, and this first round was followed by a second-round multiplex PCR, then size selection and purification. Sequencing of the libraries was carried out on an Illumina HiSeq2000 in paired-end mode with 100 bp reads. The authors processed their data as follows. Reads were processed with SOAPnuke, discarding reads with adapters, uncalled bases, mean Phred below 15, or no exact constant-primer or identifier match. High-quality paired reads were merged with COPE v1.2.5. Unique nucleotide sequences were defined as clonotypes and aligned to IMGT TRB V, D and J references using MiTCR v1.1. The analysis was limited to V-J combinations with a frequency above 0.0001, which together covered 99.2% of the repertoires. A TCR clonal expansion and chaos score per V-J combination was defined as the ratio of F50 clonal expansion to chaos observed in the TCRdist matrix. Welch's t-statistics and random forest were used to reduce the features to 10 to 15 V-J combinations, which were then used as input to a naive Bayes classifier. Thyroid-blood repertoire similarity was quantified with the Morisita-Horn index. TCRdb reanalyzed the raw reads on its own, using fastp at Q25 for trimming and MiXCR for clone calling, and kept in-frame beta chains. A single entry per CDR3 protein holds the most common genes and DNA from its merged rows. In this record, the V and J calls reflect TCRdb's handling and not the investigators' own analysis. The sample table shows roughly 500,000 distinct CDR3 sequences, and under 15% are seen once. The ten top clones hold approximately 9.8% of the sample.

Sequencing input: blood. The chain is assembled from TRBV29-1 and TRBJ2-7; the junction holds 9 bases that match TRBD1. The clonotype comes from a woman aged 25 to 45 with Graves' ophthalmopathy. Donor details come from another sample of the same person, matched by shared clones. The CDR3 loop reads CSGGSGTGYEQYF. The DNA sequence is given as TGCAGCGGAGGGAGCGGGACAGGGTACGAGCAGTACTTC.